This T cell receptor (beta chain) emerged from a study of early T cells in non-severe SARS-CoV-2 infection. For the study at large: Sequencing targeted bulk RNA from unsorted whole blood, leaving chains unpaired. Findings of the study overall: Private and CD4 specificities were missed by VDJdb matching, skewed to anti-spike CD8.

A remark on this clonotype: Its antigen is still unknown.

Researchers tagged individual cDNA molecules with unique molecular identifiers. TCRdb re-called the 5' RACE reads through MiXCR, storing one row per CDR3 protein. Of 80,000 to 95,000 distinct CDR3 sequences listed, roughly 15% are singletons. In germline, CDR1 is SGHRS, CDR2 YFSETQ. CDR3 length: 14 residues. Trimming removed 0 bases at V and 8 bases at J, with 11 bases between. The input for sequencing was whole blood, taken at baseline. The gene calls are TRBV5-1 and TRBJ1-4; no definite D call. The TCR comes from an adult who was a healthcare worker with PCR-confirmed SARS-CoV-2 infection or an uninfected control (not recorded which). The CDR3 loop reads CASSLAGNGEKLFF. The CDR3, as DNA: TGCGCCAGCAGCTTGGCGGGGAATGGCGAAAAACTGTTTTTT. The full variable domain, completed using reference TRBV5-1 and TRBJ1-4, is KAGVTQTPRYLIKTRGQQVTLSCSPISGHRSVSWYQQTPGQGLQFLFEYFSETQRNKGNFPGRFSGRQFSNSRSEMNVSTLELGDSALYLCASSLAGNGEKLFFGSGTQLSVL.